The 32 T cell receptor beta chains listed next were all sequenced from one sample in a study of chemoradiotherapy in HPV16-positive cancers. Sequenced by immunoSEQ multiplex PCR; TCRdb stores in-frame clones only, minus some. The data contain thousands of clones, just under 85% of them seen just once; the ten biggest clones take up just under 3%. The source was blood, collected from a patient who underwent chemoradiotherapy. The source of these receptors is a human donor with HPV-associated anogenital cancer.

This CDR3 is CASSLSGGYSEAFF. Written as DNA, the CDR3 is TGTGCCAGCAGCTTATCGGGTGGTTATTCTGAAGCTTTCTTT. The chain uses TRBV5-4 and TRBJ1-1; D gene uncertain. The V gene's germline CDR1 is SGHNT and CDR2 YYREEE (reference sequence). The ends were cut back, 2 bases at V and 6 bases at J, with 14 bases in the middle. The CDR3 runs to 14 residues. The variable domain in full, with the rest retrieved from reference TRBV5-4 and TRBJ1-1, is ETGVTQSPTHLIKTRGQQVTLRCSSQSGHNTVSWYQQALGQGPQFIFQYYREEENGRGNFPPRFSGLQFPNYSSELNVNALELDDSALYLCASSLSGGYSEAFFGQGTRLTVV.

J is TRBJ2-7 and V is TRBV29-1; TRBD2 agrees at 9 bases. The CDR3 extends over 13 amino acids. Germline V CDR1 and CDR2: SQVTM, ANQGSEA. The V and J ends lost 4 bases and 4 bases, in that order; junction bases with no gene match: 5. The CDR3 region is CSVGISGGYEQYF. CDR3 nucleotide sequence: TGCAGCGTTGGAATTAGCGGGGGTTACGAGCAGTACTTC.

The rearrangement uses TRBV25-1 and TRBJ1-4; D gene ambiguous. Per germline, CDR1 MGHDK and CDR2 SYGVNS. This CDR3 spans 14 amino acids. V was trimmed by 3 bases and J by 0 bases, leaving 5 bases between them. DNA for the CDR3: TGTGCCAGCAGTGAGCATTCAACTAATGAAAAACTGTTTTTT. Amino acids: CASSEHSTNEKLFF.

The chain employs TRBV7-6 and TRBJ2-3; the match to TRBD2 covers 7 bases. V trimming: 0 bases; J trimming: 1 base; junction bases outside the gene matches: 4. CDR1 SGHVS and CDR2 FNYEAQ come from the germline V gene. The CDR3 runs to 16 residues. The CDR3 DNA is TGTGCCAGCAGCTTAGCGGGGGGGATAGGCACAGATACGCAGTATTTT. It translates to CASSLAGGIGTDTQYF. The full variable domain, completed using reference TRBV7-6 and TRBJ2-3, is GAGVSQSPRYKVTKRGQDVALRCDPISGHVSLYWYRQALGQGPEFLTYFNYEAQQDKSGLPNDRFSAERPEGSISTLTIQRTEQRDSAMYRCASSLAGGIGTDTQYFGPGTRLTVL.

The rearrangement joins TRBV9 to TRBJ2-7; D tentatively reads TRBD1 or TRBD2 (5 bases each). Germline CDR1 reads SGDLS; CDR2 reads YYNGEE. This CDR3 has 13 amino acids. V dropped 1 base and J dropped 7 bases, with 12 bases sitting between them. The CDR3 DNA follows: TGTGCCAGCAGCGTACAGGGACGAGGGGAGCAGTACTTC. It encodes CASSVQGRGEQYF.

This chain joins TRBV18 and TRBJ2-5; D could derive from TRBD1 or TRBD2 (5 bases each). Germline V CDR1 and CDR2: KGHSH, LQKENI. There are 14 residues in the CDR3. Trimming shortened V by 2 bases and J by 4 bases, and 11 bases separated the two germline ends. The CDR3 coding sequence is TGTGCCAGCTCACCAGTAGGGACGGGAGAGACCCAGTACTTC. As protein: CASSPVGTGETQYF.

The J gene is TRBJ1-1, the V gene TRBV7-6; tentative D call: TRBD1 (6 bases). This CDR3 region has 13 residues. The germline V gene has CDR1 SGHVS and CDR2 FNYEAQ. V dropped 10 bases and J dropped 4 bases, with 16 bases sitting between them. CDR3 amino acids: CAISGGGGTEAFF. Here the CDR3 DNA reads TGTGCCATCTCCGGAGGGGGGGGCACTGAAGCTTTCTTT.

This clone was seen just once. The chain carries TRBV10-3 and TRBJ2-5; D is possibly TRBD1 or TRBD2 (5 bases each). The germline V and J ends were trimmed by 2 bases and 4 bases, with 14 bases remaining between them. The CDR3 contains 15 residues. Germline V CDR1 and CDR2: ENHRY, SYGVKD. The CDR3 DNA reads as TGTGCCATCAGTGAGAAAAGAGGGGCAGTAGAGACCCAGTACTTC. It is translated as CAISEKRGAVETQYF.

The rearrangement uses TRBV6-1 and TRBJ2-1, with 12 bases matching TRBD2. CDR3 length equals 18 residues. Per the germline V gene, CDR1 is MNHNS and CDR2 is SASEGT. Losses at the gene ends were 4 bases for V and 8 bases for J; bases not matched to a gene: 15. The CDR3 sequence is CASSAASGGARVMHEQFF. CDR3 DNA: TGTGCCAGCAGTGCGGCTAGCGGGGGGGCGCGTGTGATGCATGAGCAGTTCTTC.

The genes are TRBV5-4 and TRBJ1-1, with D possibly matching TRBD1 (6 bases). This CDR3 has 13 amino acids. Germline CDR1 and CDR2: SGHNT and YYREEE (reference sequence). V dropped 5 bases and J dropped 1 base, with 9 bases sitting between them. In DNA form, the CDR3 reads TGTGCCAGCAGATTGACAGGGAACACTGAAGCTTTCTTT. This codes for CASRLTGNTEAFF.

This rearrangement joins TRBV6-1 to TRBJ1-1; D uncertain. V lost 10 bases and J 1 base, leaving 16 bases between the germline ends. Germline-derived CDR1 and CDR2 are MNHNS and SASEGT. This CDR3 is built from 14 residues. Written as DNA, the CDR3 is TGTGCCACCCCCAGCGACAACGCGAACACTGAAGCTTTCTTT. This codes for CATPSDNANTEAFF.

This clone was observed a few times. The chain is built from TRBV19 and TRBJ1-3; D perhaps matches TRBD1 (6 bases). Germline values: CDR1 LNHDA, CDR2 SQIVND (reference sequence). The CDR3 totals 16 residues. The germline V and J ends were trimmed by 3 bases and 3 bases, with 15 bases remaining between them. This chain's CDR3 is CASSMGGRADGNTIYF. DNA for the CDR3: TGTGCCAGTAGTATGGGGGGCAGGGCTGATGGAAACACCATATATTTT.

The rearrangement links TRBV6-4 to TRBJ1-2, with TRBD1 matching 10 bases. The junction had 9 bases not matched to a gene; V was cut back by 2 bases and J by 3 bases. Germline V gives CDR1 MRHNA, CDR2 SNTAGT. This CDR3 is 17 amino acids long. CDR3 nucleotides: TGTGCCAGCAGTGACCCTTTAAGACAGGGGGCAGACTATGGCTACACCTTC. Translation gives CASSDPLRQGADYGYTF.

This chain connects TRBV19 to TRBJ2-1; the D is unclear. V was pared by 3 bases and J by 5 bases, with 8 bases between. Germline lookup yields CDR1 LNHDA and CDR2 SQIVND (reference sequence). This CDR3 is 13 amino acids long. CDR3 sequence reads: CASSIGINNEQFF. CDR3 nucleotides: TGTGCCAGTAGTATCGGCATTAACAATGAGCAGTTCTTC.

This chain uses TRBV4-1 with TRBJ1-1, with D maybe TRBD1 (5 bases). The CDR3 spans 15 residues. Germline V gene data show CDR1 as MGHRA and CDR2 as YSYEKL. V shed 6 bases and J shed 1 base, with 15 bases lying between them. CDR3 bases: TGCGCCAGCAGTCCAGGGTCCTCAGAGAACACTGAAGCTTTCTTT. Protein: CASSPGSSENTEAFF.

In DNA, the CDR3 is TGTGCCAGCAGCCGCGGGAGGGACACTGAAGCTTTCTTT. Translation gives CASSRGRDTEAFF. The chain recombines TRBV5-4 with TRBJ1-1; no firm D call. CDR3 length equals 13 residues. Trimming cost V 4 bases and J 3 bases, with 10 bases left between them. CDR1 SGHNT and CDR2 YYREEE come from the germline V gene (reference sequence).

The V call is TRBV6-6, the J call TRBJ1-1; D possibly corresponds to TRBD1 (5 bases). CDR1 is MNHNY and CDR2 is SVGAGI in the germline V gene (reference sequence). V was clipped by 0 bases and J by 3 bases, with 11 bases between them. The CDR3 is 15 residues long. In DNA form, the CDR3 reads TGTGCCAGCAGTTACTCAGGGGCGGGGTACACTGAAGCTTTCTTT. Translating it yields CASSYSGAGYTEAFF.

The DNA of the CDR3 is TGTGCCAGCAGCCGAGGACAGGGTGAAGCTTTCTTT. It codes for CASSRGQGEAFF. The chain is built from TRBV7-3 and TRBJ1-1; 8 bases match TRBD1. Germline V CDR1 and CDR2: SGHTA, FQGTGA. V lost 5 bases, J lost 7 bases, and 3 bases stayed unmatched. The CDR3 is 12 amino acids. The full variable domain, completed using reference TRBV7-3 and TRBJ1-1, is GAGVSQTPSNKVTEKGKYVELRCDPISGHTALYWYRQSLGQGPEFLIYFQGTGAADDSGLPNDRFFAVRPEGSVSTLKIQRTERGDSAVYLCASSRGQGEAFFGQGTRLTVV.

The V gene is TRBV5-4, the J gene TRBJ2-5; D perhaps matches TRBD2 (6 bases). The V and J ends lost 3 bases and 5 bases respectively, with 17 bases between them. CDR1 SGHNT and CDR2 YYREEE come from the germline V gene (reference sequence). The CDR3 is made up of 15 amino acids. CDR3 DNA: TGTGCCAGCAGCTCCTCCGGGGGTTTCGGGGAGACCCAGTACTTC. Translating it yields CASSSSGGFGETQYF.

The CDR3 sequence is CASSQGQTEQYF. The CDR3 region has the DNA TGTGCCAGCAGCCAAGGACAGACCGAGCAGTACTTC. The V and J genes are TRBV11-2 and TRBJ2-7; D perhaps matches TRBD1 (6 bases). The germline V and J ends were trimmed by 5 bases and 6 bases, with 11 bases remaining between them. CDR3 length: 12 residues. The V gene's germline CDR1 is SGHAT and CDR2 FQNNGV.

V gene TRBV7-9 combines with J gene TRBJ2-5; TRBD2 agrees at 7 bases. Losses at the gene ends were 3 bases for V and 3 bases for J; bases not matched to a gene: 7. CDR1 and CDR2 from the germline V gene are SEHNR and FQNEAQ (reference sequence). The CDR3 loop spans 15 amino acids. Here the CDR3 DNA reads TGTGCCAGCAGCTTTTCGTCTGGGGGGGAAGAGACCCAGTACTTC. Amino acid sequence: CASSFSSGGEETQYF.

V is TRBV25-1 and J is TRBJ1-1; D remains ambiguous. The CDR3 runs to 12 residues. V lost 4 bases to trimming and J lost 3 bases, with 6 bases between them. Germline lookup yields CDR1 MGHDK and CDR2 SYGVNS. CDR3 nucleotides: TGTGCCAGCAGTGTTGGGGACACTGAAGCTTTCTTT. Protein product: CASSVGDTEAFF.

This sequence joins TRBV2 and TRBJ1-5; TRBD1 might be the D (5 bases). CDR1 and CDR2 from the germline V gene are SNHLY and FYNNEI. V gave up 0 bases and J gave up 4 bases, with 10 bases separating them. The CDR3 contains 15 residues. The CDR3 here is CASSEALQGNQPQHF. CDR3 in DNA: TGTGCCAGCAGTGAAGCGCTTCAGGGTAATCAGCCCCAGCATTTT. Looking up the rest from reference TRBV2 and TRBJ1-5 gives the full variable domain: EPEVTQTPSHQVTQMGQEVILRCVPISNHLYFYWYRQILGQKVEFLVSFYNNEISEKSEIFDDQFSVERPDGSNFTLKIRSTKLEDSAMYFCASSEALQGNQPQHFGDGTRLSIL.

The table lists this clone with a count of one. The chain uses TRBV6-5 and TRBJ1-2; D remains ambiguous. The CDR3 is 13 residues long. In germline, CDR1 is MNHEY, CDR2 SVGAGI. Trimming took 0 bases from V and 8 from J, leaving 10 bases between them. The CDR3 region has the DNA TGTGCCAGCAGTTACTCTTCGAGTCGGGGCTACACCTTC. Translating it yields CASSYSSSRGYTF.

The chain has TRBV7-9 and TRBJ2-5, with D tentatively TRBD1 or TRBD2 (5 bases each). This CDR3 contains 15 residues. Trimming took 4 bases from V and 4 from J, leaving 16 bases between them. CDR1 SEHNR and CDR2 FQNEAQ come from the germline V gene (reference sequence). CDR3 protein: CASSSQGAKGETQYF. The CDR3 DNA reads TGTGCCAGCAGCTCCCAGGGAGCCAAAGGAGAGACCCAGTACTTC.

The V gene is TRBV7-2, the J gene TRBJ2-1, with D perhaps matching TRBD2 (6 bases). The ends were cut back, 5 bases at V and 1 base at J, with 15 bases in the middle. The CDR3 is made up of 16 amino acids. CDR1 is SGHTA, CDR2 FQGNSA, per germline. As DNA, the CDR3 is TGTGCCAGCAGCCCGTTCGGGGGTTCATCCTACAATGAGCAGTTCTTC. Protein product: CASSPFGGSSYNEQFF.

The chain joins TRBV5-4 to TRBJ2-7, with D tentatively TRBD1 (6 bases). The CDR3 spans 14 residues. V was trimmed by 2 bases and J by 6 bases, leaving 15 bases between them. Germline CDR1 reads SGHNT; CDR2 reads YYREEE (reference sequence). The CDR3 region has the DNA TGTGCCAGCAGCTTACAGGGTGTAAGCAGCGAGCAGTACTTC. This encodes CASSLQGVSSEQYF. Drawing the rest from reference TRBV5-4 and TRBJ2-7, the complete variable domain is ETGVTQSPTHLIKTRGQQVTLRCSSQSGHNTVSWYQQALGQGPQFIFQYYREEENGRGNFPPRFSGLQFPNYSSELNVNALELDDSALYLCASSLQGVSSEQYFGPGTRLTVT.

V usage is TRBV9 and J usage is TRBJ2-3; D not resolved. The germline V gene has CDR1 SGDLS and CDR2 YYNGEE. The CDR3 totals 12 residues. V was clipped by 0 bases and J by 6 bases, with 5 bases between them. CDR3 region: CASSVAADTQYF. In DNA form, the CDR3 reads TGTGCCAGCAGCGTAGCTGCGGATACGCAGTATTTT.

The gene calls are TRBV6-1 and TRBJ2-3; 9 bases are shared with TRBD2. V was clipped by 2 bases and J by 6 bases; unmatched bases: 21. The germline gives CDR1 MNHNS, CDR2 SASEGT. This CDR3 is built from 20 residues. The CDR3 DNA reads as TGTGCCAGCAGTGAAAATTCGTCCCAGGTGCGGGGGGGATCCCGGGATACGCAGTATTTT. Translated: CASSENSSQVRGGSRDTQYF.

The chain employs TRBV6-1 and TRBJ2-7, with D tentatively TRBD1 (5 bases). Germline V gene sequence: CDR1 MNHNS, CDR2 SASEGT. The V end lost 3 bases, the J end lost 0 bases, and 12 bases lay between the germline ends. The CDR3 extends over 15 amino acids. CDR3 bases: TGTGCCAGCAGTGAGATGACAGTGAGCTCCTACGAGCAGTACTTC. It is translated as CASSEMTVSSYEQYF.

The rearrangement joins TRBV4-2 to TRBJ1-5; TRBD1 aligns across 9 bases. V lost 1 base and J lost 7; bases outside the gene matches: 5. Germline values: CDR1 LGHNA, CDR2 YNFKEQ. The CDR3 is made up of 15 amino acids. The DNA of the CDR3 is TGTGCCAGCAGCCAAGCTACAGGGGGCCGGCAGCCCCAGCATTTT. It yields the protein CASSQATGGRQPQHF.

In nucleotides, the CDR3 is TGTGCCAGCAGCGTAGGTCAGGGTCTAGGAAACACCATATATTTT. Protein sequence: CASSVGQGLGNTIYF. The chain employs TRBV9 and TRBJ1-3, with D tentatively TRBD1 (5 bases). V was shortened by 0 bases and J by 4 bases, with 11 bases between the two germline ends. CDR3 length equals 15 residues. Germline V gene data show CDR1 as SGDLS and CDR2 as YYNGEE. Full variable domain (outside the CDR3, taken from reference TRBV9 and TRBJ1-3): DSGVTQTPKHLITATGQRVTLRCSPRSGDLSVYWYQQSLDQGLQFLIQYYNGEERAKGNILERFSAQQFPDLHSELNLSSLELGDSALYFCASSVGQGLGNTIYFGEGSWLTVV.